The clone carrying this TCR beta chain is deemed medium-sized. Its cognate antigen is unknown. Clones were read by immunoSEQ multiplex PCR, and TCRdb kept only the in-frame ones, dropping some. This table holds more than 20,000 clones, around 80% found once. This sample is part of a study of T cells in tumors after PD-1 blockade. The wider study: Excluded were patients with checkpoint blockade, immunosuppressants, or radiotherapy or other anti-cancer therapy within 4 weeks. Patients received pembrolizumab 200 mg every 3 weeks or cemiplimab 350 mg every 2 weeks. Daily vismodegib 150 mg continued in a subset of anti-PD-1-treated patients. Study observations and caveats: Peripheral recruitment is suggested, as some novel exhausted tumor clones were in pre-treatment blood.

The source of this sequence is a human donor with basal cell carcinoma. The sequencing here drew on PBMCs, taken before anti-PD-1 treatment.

CDR3 bases: TGTGCCAGCAGCCTACAGGGGAACAATGAGCAGTTCTTC. Protein: CASSLQGNNEQFF. This sequence joins TRBV7-9 and TRBJ2-1; 7 bases align to TRBD1. There are 13 residues in the CDR3. Germline V gives CDR1 SEHNR, CDR2 FQNEAQ (reference sequence). The J segment lost 5 bases and the V segment lost 5 bases, leaving 3 bases of the junction unmatched.